Sequencing of this TCR beta chain was carried out in a study of Graves' ophthalmopathy and Graves' hyperthyroidism. Study-level information: Ophthalmopathy not arising within 18 months of follow-up defined hyperthyroidism as stable. General observations from the study: From stable hyperthyroidism, ophthalmopathy was separated by a 13-signature model with 85% to 90% sensitivity and around 80% specificity.

The authors amplified TCR beta CDR3 regions, and they did so from RNA transcripts for repertoire sequencing. HTBI primers served in a first-round RT-PCR, which a second-round multiplex PCR followed. Via MiXCR, TCRdb re-called the multiplex PCR reads, giving one row per CDR3 protein. Among 1 million to 1.3 million distinct CDR3 sequences listed, 35% to 40% were seen once. Hyperthyroidism patients, all newly diagnosed, had under 2 months' duration and ages of 18 to 65. This clonotype was counted a single time. Its specificity is unknown. Germline V gene sequence: CDR1 SEHNR, CDR2 FQNEAQ (reference sequence). The CDR3 length is 14 residues.

The chain uses TRBV7-9 and TRBJ2-5; 10 bases fit TRBD1. The assigned J gene may be wrong: the sequence end matches TRBJ2-4 better. The source of this sequence is an adult man with Graves' hyperthyroidism. The sequencing sample was made of peripheral blood or thyroid tissue (not recorded which). The CDR3 reads CASSLRTGGNIQYF. The CDR3 nucleotides are TGTGCCAGCAGCTTAAGGACAGGGGGGAACATTCAGTACTTC.